The 14 T cell receptor beta chains given below trace back to one sample, sequenced in a study of spatial heterogeneity in lung cancer. As to time point: sample taken at primary tumor resection. TCRdb re-derived calls from the 5' RACE reads in MiXCR, one entry per CDR3 protein. The table has approximately 40,000 distinct CDR3 sequences, around 13% seen once. Sequences were derived from PBMCs, sampled at surgery. The receptors originated from a male donor with early-stage non-small cell lung cancer.

This clonotype was recorded a few times. An end of the junction does not agree with germline; a read error may underlie this. This chain connects TRBV12-3 or TRBV12-4 to TRBJ1-6, with TRBD1 identical over 8 bases. This CDR3 is 12 amino acids long. The CDR3: CASSSGDRGSYF. CDR3 sequence (DNA): TGTGCCAGCAGTTCAGGAGACAGGGGCTCCTACTTT.

In its sample, this clonotype was seen many times. The gene calls are TRBV28 and TRBJ2-5; D remains ambiguous. The germline V gene has CDR1 MDHEN and CDR2 SYDVKM. The CDR3 totals 13 residues. The V end lost 5 bases, the J end lost 5 bases, and 12 bases lay between the germline ends. CDR3: CASSHQSLETQYF. Written as DNA, the CDR3 is TGTGCCAGCAGTCATCAGTCACTGGAGACCCAGTACTTC.

The V call is TRBV29-1, the J call TRBJ2-5; D possibly corresponds to TRBD2 (5 bases). This CDR3 contains 12 residues. The germline V gene encodes CDR1 SQVTM and CDR2 ANQGSEA. V was cut by 3 bases and J by 3 bases, with 8 bases left in between. This CDR3 reads CSVDSGKETQYF. As DNA, the CDR3 is TGCAGCGTTGACTCGGGAAAAGAGACCCAGTACTTC.

The gene calls are TRBV7-8 and TRBJ1-5; a weak D match, TRBD1 (6 bases). CDR3 size: 15 residues. Germline CDR1 reads SGHVS; CDR2 reads FQNEAQ. The V end lost 0 bases, the J end lost 6 bases, and 12 bases lay between the germline ends. The CDR3 loop is CASSLARGDRQPQHF. For the CDR3, the DNA is TGTGCCAGCAGCTTAGCTAGGGGGGATCGTCAGCCCCAGCATTTT.

DNA of the CDR3: TGTGCCAGCAGCCCTGGGCCGGACAGGATCAATCAGCCCCAGCATTTT. This encodes CASSPGPDRINQPQHF. V usage is TRBV6-2 or TRBV6-3 and J usage is TRBJ1-5; TRBD1 matches at 7 bases. The V gene end was trimmed by 6 bases and the J gene end by 3 bases; junction bases not matched to a gene: 11. This CDR3 has 16 residues. Germline V gene sequence: CDR1 MNHEY, CDR2 SVGEGT.

This clonotype has at least ten counts. This chain links TRBV7-2 with TRBJ2-7; the match to TRBD2 covers 9 bases. The CDR3 spans 18 residues. The V and J ends lost 5 bases and 3 bases, in that order; junction bases with no gene match: 17. CDR1 and CDR2 from the germline V gene are SGHTA and FQGNSA. In DNA, the CDR3 is TGTGCCAGCAGCCTCGGGACCCCCAGCGGGAGGACCTTCTACGAGCAGTACTTC. It encodes CASSLGTPSGRTFYEQYF.

The chain joins TRBV9 to TRBJ2-1, with 11 nucleotides matching TRBD2. Trimming took 0 bases from V and 9 from J; bases not matched to a gene: 5. Germline V gives CDR1 SGDLS, CDR2 YYNGEE. The CDR3 consists of 15 residues. CDR3 protein: CASSVGTSGSREQFF. In nucleotides, the CDR3 is TGTGCCAGCAGCGTAGGAACTAGCGGGAGCCGTGAGCAGTTCTTC.

This clonotype was counted many times. The J gene is TRBJ1-1, the V gene TRBV28; 8 bases map to TRBD1. The CDR3 has 13 residues. Germline V gene data show CDR1 as MDHEN and CDR2 as SYDVKM. J was trimmed by 11 bases and V by 5 bases; bases with no gene match: 10. In nucleotides, the CDR3 is TGTGCCAGCAGTGACCCCGGACAGGGCATCGCTTTCTTT. This gives the protein CASSDPGQGIAFF.

The chain carries TRBV29-1 and TRBJ1-2; a weak D match, TRBD1 (5 bases). Trimming cost V 7 bases and J 8 bases, with 20 bases left between them. The CDR3 extends over 13 amino acids. Germline lookup yields CDR1 SQVTM and CDR2 ANQGSEA. The CDR3 DNA reads as TGCAGCGCCGCAGCCGGGACCGGGGGAGGCTACACCTTC. Its protein is CSAAAGTGGGYTF. The variable domain in full, with the rest retrieved from reference TRBV29-1 and TRBJ1-2, is SAVISQKPSRDICQRGTSLTIQCQVDSQVTMMFWYRQQPGQSLTLIATANQGSEATYESGFVIDKFPISRPNLTFSTLTVSNMSPEDSSIYLCSAAAGTGGGYTFGSGTRLTVV.

The chain recombines TRBV7-2 with TRBJ2-2; D remains ambiguous. Germline-derived CDR1 and CDR2 are SGHTA and FQGNSA. The CDR3 consists of 16 residues. V lost 5 bases, J lost 8 bases, and 21 bases lay in between. CDR3 nucleotide sequence: TGTGCCAGCAGCCCCCGAACCGCAACAGCCCGAGGGGAGCTGTTTTTT. Encoded protein: CASSPRTATARGELFF.

This clonotype was seen only a few times. The V and J genes are TRBV5-1 and TRBJ1-2; D is uncertain. Per the germline V gene, CDR1 is SGHRS and CDR2 is YFSETQ. V gave up 6 bases and J gave up 8 bases, with 14 bases separating them. The CDR3 length is 12 residues. The CDR3 DNA reads as TGCGCCAGCAAAGGCGGAGGTGACGGCTACACCTTC. Its translation is CASKGGGDGYTF. Combining the CDR3 with reference TRBV5-1 and TRBJ1-2 gives the whole variable domain KAGVTQTPRYLIKTRGQQVTLSCSPISGHRSVSWYQQTPGQGLQFLFEYFSETQRNKGNFPGRFSGRQFSNSRSEMNVSTLELGDSALYLCASKGGGDGYTFGSGTRLTVV.

There are many counts of this clonotype. This chain uses TRBV4-3 with TRBJ1-6; D gene uncertain. V was trimmed by 1 base and J by 8 bases, leaving 9 bases between them. The length of the CDR3 is 14 residues. Germline loops: CDR1 LGHNA, CDR2 YSLEER. CDR3 sequence: CASSQGGFDSPLHF. CDR3 DNA: TGCGCCAGCAGCCAAGGAGGGTTTGATTCACCCCTCCACTTT.

This chain links TRBV9 with TRBJ2-5; a weak D match, TRBD1 (6 bases). The CDR3 is 16 residues long. The V end lost 0 bases, the J end lost 5 bases, and 17 bases lay between the germline ends. CDR1 is SGDLS and CDR2 is YYNGEE in the germline V gene. The CDR3 loop reads CASSVEQGVFSETQYF. DNA for the CDR3: TGTGCCAGCAGCGTAGAACAGGGAGTGTTTTCGGAGACCCAGTACTTC. Full variable domain (outside the CDR3, taken from reference TRBV9 and TRBJ2-5): DSGVTQTPKHLITATGQRVTLRCSPRSGDLSVYWYQQSLDQGLQFLIQYYNGEERAKGNILERFSAQQFPDLHSELNLSSLELGDSALYFCASSVEQGVFSETQYFGPGTRLLVL.

This clonotype was counted a few times. The chain uses TRBV20-1 and TRBJ2-7; D tentatively fits TRBD1 or TRBD2 (5 bases each). Deletions cut 5 bases from V and 1 base from J, with 15 bases between. CDR1 DFQATT and CDR2 SNEGSKA come from the germline V gene (reference sequence). The CDR3 has 14 residues. This CDR3 is CSAGDGGLSYEQYF. DNA for the CDR3: TGCAGTGCTGGGGACGGCGGGCTGTCCTACGAGCAGTACTTC.